This T cell receptor (beta chain) is from a study of Ad26.COV2.S vaccination and SARS-CoV-2 variants. Study in general: Administration of Ad26.COV2.S was intramuscular, either once or twice 56 days apart.

Points on this clone: Antigen: not known.

The CDR3 spans 16 residues. With 1 base clipped from V and 11 bases from J, the junction kept 13 bases outside the gene matches. Germline values: CDR1 GTSNPN, CDR2 SVGIG (reference sequence). Here immunoSEQ multiplex PCR was the method, and the copy in TCRdb shows in-frame clones only, minus some. The data hold over 400,000 clones, with roughly 90% observed a single time. The treatment denotes: about 20 received Ad26.COV2.S at low or high dose, single or two shots; about 5 received placebo; per-sample allocation not given. Sampling was done on day 63 after the first vaccine or placebo injection. An Ad26 vector expressing Wuhan-strain SARS-CoV-2 spike constituted the vaccine. Overall study findings and caveats: Vaccinees showed greater spike-specific TCR breadth than placebo recipients.

The sequencing here drew on peripheral blood, taken in a trial of Ad26.COV2.S vaccine versus placebo. The source is a person between 18 and 60 years old who received the Ad26.COV2.S COVID-19 vaccine or a placebo. The chain uses TRBV30 and TRBJ2-2, with 10 bases that match TRBD2. For the CDR3, the DNA is TGTGCCTGGAGTGGCCAAGCGGGGGGGCAGGTCGGCGAGCTGTTTTTT. Its translation is CAWSGQAGGQVGELFF.